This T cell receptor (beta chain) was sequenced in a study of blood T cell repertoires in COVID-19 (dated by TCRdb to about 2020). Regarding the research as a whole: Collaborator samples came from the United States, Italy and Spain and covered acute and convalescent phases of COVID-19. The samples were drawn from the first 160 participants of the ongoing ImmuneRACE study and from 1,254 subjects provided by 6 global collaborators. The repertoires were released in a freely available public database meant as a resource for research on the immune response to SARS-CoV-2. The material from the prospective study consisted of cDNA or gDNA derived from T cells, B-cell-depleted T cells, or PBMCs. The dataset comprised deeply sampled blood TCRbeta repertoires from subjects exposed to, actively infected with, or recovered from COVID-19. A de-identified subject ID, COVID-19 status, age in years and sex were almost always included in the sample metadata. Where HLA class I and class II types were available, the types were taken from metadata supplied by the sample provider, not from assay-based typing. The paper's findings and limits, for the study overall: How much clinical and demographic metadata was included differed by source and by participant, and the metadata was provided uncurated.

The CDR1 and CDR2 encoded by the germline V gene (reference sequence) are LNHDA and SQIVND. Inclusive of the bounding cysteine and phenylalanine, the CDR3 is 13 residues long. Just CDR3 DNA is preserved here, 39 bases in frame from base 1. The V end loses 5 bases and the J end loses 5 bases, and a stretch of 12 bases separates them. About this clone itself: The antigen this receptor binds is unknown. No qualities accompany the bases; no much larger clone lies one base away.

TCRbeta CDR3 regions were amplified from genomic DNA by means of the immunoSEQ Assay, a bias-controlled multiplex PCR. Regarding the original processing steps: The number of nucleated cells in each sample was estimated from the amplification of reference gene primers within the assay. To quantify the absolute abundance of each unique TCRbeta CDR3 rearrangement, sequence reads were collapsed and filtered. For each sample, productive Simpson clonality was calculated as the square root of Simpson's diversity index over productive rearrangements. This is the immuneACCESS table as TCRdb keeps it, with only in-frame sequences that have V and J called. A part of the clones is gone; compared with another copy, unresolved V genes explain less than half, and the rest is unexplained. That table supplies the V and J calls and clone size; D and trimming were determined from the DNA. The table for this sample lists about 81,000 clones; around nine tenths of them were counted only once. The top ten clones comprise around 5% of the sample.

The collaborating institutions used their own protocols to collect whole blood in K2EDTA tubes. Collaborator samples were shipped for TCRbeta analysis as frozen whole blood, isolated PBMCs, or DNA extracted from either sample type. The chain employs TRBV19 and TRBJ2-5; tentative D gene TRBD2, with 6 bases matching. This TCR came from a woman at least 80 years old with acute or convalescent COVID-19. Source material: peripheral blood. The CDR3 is CASSPYAGETQYF. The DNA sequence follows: TGTGCCAGTAGTCCCTACGCGGGGGAGACCCAGTACTTC.